A selection of T cell receptor beta chains follows, all from one sample in a study of radiation and T cells in renal cell carcinoma. The protocol was immunoSEQ multiplex PCR, while the TCRdb copy is restricted to in-frame clones and leaves out a portion. The sample lists over 60,000 clones; 75% to 90% were seen once. Material: blood, obtained from a patient whose treatment included radiotherapy and nephrectomy. The origin of the receptors is a woman between 55 and 75 years old with renal cell carcinoma. Each CDR3 is given with its conserved first and last residue. The order of the fields is J gene, V gene, D gene, clone size, CDR3 protein, CDR3 DNA. The D gene is left open where the match is weak. The size entry is marked missing in some rows and otherwise reads once, few, many or a size class.

>TRBJ1-4|TRBV4-1|NA|NA
CASSQNPTTGFEKLFF
TGCGCCAGCAGCCAAAATCCAACTACAGGTTTTGAAAAACTGTTTTTT
>TRBJ1-1|TRBV11-2|NA|NA
CASSWVSGHSNTEAFF
TGTGCCAGCAGCTGGGTGTCCGGACATTCGAACACTGAAGCTTTCTTT
>TRBJ2-7|TRBV11-1|NA|NA
CASSPGQVVGEQYF
TGTGCCAGCAGCCCCGGGCAGGTAGTTGGCGAGCAGTACTTC
>TRBJ2-2|TRBV16|TRBD2|NA
CASSRGTSYTGELFF
TGTGCCAGCAGCCGTGGGACTAGCTACACCGGGGAGCTGTTTTTT
>TRBJ1-4|TRBV18|TRBD1|once
CASSPSILQGVMNEKLFF
TGTGCCAGCTCACCGTCTATTCTACAGGGGGTCATGAATGAAAAACTGTTTTTT
>TRBJ2-2|TRBV6-5|TRBD2|NA
CASSSAGAITGELFF
TGTGCCAGCAGTTCAGCGGGAGCGATCACCGGGGAGCTGTTTTTT
>TRBJ1-5|TRBV6-1|TRBD1|NA
CASSPGGDQPQHF
TGTGCCAGCAGTCCAGGGGGGGATCAGCCCCAGCATTTT
>TRBJ2-4|TRBV14|NA|few
CASSQTGPFQYF
TGTGCCAGCAGCCAAACTGGCCCCTTTCAGTACTTC
>TRBJ2-5|TRBV14|NA|NA
CASSQESAGGYGETQYF
TGTGCCAGCAGCCAAGAGTCGGCAGGGGGGTATGGAGAGACCCAGTACTTC
>TRBJ1-6|TRBV6-5|TRBD1|few
CASSEGGRKSPLHF
TGTGCCAGCAGTGAAGGGGGCCGAAAGTCACCCCTCCACTTT
>TRBJ2-7|TRBV14|TRBD1|NA
CASRTGTGYEQYF
TGTGCCAGCAGGACAGGGACCGGTTACGAGCAGTACTTC
>TRBJ2-3|TRBV19|TRBD2|few
CASSRWGGGAEDTQYF
TGTGCCAGTAGTAGGTGGGGCGGGGGGGCCGAAGATACGCAGTATTTT
>TRBJ1-3|TRBV28|NA|NA
CVSLSSGNTIYF
TGTGTTAGCCTTAGCTCTGGAAACACCATATATTTT
>TRBJ1-4|TRBV6-5|TRBD1|NA
CASSYSTGRREKLFF
TGTGCCAGCAGCTACTCGACAGGGCGGCGTGAAAAACTGTTTTTT